The next 2 T cell receptor beta chains were all read from a single sample in a study of CD8 T cells in ankylosing spondylitis. MiXCR, run by TCRdb on the 5' RACE reads, gives a single entry per CDR3 protein. The table lists around 130,000 distinct CDR3 sequences, about 6.4% of them singletons. The specimen sequenced was blood, either unsorted or a sorted T cell fraction (not recorded which). The receptors come from a male donor with ankylosing spondylitis or in good health (not recorded which).

This clonotype was counted at least ten times. The gene calls are TRBV20-1 and TRBJ2-2, with a weak D call TRBD1 (6 bases). The CDR3 sequence is 14 residues long. The ends were cut back, 7 bases at V and 0 bases at J, with 12 bases in the middle. Looked up from germline, CDR1 is DFQATT and CDR2 is SNEGSKA (reference sequence). CDR3 in amino acids: CSVETGSNTGELFF. The CDR3 DNA is TGCAGTGTTGAGACAGGATCGAACACCGGGGAGCTGTTTTTT.

This clonotype was found many times. V usage is TRBV7-3 and J usage is TRBJ2-7; the match to TRBD2 covers 10 bases. V lost 2 bases and J lost 3; bases outside the gene matches: 4. CDR3 length equals 15 residues. Germline assignment: CDR1 SGHTA and CDR2 FQGTGA. The DNA for the CDR3 is TGTGCCAGCAGCTTATCCAGCGGGGGGGTCTACGAGCAGTACTTC. This encodes CASSLSSGGVYEQYF.